This entry concerns a single T cell receptor beta chain. The data belong to a study of blood T cell repertoires in COVID-19. The participants were between roughly 18 and 90 years old and came from fewer than 25 US areas. Cohort assignment relied on participant-reported clinical history. This CDR3 has 15 amino acids. The germline CDR1 and CDR2 sequences are MNHEY and SMNVEV (reference sequence). V dropped 4 bases and J dropped 6; count of bases not matched to a gene: 10. Repertoires were generated with immunoSEQ multiplex PCR, while TCRdb's copy carries only in-frame clones and drops some. The sample holds about 300,000 clones, about 90% seen once.

The chain has TRBV27 and TRBJ1-2, with 8 nucleotides matching TRBD1. The TCR sequence derives from a woman between 25 and 40 years old who had recovered from COVID-19. Material: PBMCs or T cells enriched from blood (not recorded which). CDR3 DNA sequence: TGTGCCAGCAGTTCAACAGGGGGGGGTTGGGATGGCTACACCTTC. It specifies CASSSTGGGWDGYTF.